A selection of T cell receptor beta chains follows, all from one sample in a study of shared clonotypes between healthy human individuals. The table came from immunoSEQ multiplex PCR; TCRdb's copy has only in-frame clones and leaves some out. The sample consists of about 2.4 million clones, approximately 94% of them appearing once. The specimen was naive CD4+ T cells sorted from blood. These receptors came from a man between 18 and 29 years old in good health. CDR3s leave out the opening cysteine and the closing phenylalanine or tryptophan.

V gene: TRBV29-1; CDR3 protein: SVDRTANTQY
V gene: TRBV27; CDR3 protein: ASSGTPNTEAF
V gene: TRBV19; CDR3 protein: ASSRERGTEAF
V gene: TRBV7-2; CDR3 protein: ASTVGTGPYEQY
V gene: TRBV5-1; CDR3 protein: ASSLVQLNTEAF
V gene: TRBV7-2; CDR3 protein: ASSLLQGSAGYT
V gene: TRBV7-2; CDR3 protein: ASSPPTVYEQY
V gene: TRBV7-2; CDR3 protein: ASSSGGHTGELF
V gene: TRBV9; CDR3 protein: ASSGTGTYEQY
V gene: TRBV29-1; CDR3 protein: SVTRWGKTDTEAF
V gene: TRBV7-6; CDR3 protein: ASSSAGTAITGELF
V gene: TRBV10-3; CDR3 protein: AISPGTGYGYT
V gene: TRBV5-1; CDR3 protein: ASSPSERTGAGEQY
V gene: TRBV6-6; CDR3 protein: ASSYSGAQKTQY
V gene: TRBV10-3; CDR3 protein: ATHHPSLGGNTIY
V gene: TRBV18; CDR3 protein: ASSLQRTDYSNQPQH
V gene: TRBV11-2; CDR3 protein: ASSLGTSGVNEQF
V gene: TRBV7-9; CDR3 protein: ASSSKTGNHEQY
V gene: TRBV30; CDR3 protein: AWSVQRTYQETQY
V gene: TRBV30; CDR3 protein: AWSVRANTEAF
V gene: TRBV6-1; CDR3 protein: ASSGGLQETQY
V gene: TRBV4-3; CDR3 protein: ASSQVAGWANEAF
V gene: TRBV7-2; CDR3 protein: ASSLQRGGGETQY
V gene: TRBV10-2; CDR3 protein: ASSPVGEQY
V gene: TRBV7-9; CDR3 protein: ASRAWGQTTDTQY
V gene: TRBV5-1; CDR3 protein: ASSLDRGNGEQF
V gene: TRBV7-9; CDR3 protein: ASSLKGGAYEQY
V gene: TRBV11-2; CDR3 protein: ASSLGLAGDYEQY
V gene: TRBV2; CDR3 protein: ASNDRGGNNEQF
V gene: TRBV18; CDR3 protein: ASSPPGSGRGTEAF
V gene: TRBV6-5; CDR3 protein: AIQGVDTQY
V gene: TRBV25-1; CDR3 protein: ASSKGGSYEQY
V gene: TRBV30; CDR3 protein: AWSVTTGWEETQY
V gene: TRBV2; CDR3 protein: ASSTTGVEQF
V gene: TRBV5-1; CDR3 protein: ASSLVWSTDTQY
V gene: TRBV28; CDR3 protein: ASDRSHQETQY
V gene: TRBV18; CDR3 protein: ASSSGQGPLEQY
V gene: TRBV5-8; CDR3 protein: ASSLVAGFGLDTEAF
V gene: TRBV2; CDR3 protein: ASSRVPNEKLF
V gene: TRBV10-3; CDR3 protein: AISVNMSDRGLGYT